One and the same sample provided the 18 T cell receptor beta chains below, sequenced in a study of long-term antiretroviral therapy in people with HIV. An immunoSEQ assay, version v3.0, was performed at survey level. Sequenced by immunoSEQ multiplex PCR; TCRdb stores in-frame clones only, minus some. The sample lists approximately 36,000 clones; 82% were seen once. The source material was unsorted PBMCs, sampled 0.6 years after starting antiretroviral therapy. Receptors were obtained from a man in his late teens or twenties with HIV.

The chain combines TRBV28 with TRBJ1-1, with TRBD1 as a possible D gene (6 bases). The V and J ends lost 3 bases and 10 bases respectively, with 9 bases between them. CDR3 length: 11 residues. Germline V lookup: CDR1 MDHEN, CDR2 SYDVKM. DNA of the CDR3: TGTGCCAGCAGTTTTATAGGGGGAGCTTTCTTT. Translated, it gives CASSFIGGAFF.

CDR3 protein: CASSLAVRGIGSAYEQYF. Here the CDR3 DNA reads TGTGCCAGCAGCTTAGCGGTCCGTGGTATTGGGTCGGCCTACGAGCAGTACTTC. The gene calls are TRBV7-8 and TRBJ2-7; no firm D call. V lost 0 bases and J lost 2, with 20 bases in between. The CDR3 is 18 amino acids. In germline, CDR1 is SGHVS, CDR2 FQNEAQ.

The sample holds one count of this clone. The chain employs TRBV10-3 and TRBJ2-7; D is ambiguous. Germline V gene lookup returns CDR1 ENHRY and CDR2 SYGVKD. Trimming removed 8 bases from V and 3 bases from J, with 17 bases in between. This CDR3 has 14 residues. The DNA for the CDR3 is TGTGCCATCCGGTACCCATTTGCCCTCTACGAGCAGTACTTC. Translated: CAIRYPFALYEQYF.

The CDR3 here is CATSRDKHSEQYF. CDR3 nucleotides: TGTGCCACCAGCAGAGATAAACATAGCGAGCAGTACTTC. V usage is TRBV15 and J usage is TRBJ2-7; D remains unclear. The CDR3 is 13 residues long. The germline CDR1 and CDR2 sequences are LNHNV and YYDKDF (reference sequence). V gave up 0 bases and J gave up 6 bases, with 9 bases separating them.

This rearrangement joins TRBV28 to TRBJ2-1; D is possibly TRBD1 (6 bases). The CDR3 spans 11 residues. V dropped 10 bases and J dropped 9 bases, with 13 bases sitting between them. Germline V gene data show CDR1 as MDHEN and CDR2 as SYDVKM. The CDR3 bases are TGTGCCACCACAGGGTGGGGTGAGCAGTTCTTC. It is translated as CATTGWGEQFF.

CDR3 protein: CASVWGARDSGNTIYF. Here the CDR3 DNA reads TGTGCCAGCGTCTGGGGAGCCCGGGACAGTGGAAACACCATATATTTT. The rearrangement joins TRBV28 to TRBJ1-3; 7 nucleotides align to TRBD1. CDR1 is MDHEN, CDR2 SYDVKM, per germline. After removal of 8 bases from V and 3 bases from J, the junction contained 13 bases not matched to a gene. The CDR3 contains 16 residues.

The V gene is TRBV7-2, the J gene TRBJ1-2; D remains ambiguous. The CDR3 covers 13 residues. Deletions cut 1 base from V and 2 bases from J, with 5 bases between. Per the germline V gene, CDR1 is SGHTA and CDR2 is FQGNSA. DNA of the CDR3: TGTGCCAGCAGCTTAGAGAGGAACTATGGCTACACCTTC. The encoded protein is CASSLERNYGYTF.

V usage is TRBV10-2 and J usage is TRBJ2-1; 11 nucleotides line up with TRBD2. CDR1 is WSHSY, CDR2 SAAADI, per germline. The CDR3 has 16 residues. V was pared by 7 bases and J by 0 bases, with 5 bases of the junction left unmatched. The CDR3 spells CASTVAGGSSYNEQFF. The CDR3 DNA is TGCGCCAGCACTGTAGCGGGAGGGAGCTCCTACAATGAGCAGTTCTTC.

The CDR3 DNA reads as TGCGCCAGCAGCCAAGATCGGCTGCGCTCTGGGGCCAACGTCCTGACTTTC. It yields the protein CASSQDRLRSGANVLTF. The chain joins TRBV4-3 to TRBJ2-6; no definite D call. CDR3 length: 17 residues. In germline, CDR1 is LGHNA, CDR2 YSLEER. Trimming pared 0 bases from V and 0 bases from J, leaving 9 bases between.

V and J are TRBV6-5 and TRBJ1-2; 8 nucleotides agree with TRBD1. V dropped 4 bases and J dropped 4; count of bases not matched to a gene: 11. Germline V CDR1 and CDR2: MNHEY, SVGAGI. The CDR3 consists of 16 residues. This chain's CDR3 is CASSSSLRDRSYGYTF. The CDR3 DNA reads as TGTGCCAGCAGTTCCTCTTTAAGGGACAGGTCCTATGGCTACACCTTC.

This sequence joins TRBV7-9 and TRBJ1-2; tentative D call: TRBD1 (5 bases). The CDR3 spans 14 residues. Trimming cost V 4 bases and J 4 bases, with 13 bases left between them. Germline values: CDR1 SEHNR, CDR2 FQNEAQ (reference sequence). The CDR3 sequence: CASSSVGGTYGYTF. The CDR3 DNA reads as TGTGCCAGCAGCTCCGTAGGAGGGACCTATGGCTACACCTTC.

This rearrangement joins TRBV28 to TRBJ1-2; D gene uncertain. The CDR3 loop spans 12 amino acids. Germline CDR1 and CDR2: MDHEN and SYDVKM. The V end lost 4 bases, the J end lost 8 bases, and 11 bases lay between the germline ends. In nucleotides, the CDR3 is TGTGCCAGCAGTTCCGGTATAGGGGGCTACACCTTC. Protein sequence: CASSSGIGGYTF.

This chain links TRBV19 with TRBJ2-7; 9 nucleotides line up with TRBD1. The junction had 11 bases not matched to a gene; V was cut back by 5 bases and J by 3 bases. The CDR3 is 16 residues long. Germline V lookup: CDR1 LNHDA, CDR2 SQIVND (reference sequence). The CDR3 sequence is CASSPVRDRAFYEQYF. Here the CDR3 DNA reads TGTGCCAGTAGTCCGGTTCGGGACAGGGCTTTCTACGAGCAGTACTTC.

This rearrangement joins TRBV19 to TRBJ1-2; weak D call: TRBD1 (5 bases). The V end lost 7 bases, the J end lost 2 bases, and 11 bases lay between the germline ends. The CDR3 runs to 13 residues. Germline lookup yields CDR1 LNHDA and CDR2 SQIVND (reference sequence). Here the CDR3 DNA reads TGTGCCAGTACAGGGCAGATAAACTATGGCTACACCTTC. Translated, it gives CASTGQINYGYTF. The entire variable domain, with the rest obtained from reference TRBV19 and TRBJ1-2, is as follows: DGGITQSPKYLFRKEGQNVTLSCEQNLNHDAMYWYRQDPGQGLRLIYYSQIVNDFQKGDIAEGYSVSREKKESFPLTVTSAQKNPTAFYLCASTGQINYGYTFGSGTRLTVV.

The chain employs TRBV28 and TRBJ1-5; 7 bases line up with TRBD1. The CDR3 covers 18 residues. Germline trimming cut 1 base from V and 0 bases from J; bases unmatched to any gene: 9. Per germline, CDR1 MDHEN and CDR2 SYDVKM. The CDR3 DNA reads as TGTGCCAGCAGTTTATCAGGGGGGTCCAGTTATAGCAATCAGCCCCAGCATTTT. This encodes CASSLSGGSSYSNQPQHF.

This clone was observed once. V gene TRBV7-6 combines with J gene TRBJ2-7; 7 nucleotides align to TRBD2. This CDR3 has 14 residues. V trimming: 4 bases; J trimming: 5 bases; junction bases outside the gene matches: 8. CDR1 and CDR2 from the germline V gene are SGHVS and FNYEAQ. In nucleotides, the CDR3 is TGTGCCAGCAGCTCTAGACTAGCCCCTCACGAGCAGTACTTC. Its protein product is CASSSRLAPHEQYF.

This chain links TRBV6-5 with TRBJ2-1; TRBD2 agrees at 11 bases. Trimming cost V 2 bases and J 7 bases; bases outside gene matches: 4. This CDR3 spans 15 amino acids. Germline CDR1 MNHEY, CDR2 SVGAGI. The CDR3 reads CASSYGTSGWNEQFF. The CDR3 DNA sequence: TGTGCCAGCAGTTACGGGACTAGCGGATGGAATGAGCAGTTCTTC.

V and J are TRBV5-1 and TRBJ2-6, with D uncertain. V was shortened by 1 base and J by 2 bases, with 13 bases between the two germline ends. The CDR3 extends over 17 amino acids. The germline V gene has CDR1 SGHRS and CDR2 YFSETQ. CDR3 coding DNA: TGCGCCAGCAGCTTGTTTAGTGTCACCACTGGGGCCAACGTCCTGACTTTC. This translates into CASSLFSVTTGANVLTF.